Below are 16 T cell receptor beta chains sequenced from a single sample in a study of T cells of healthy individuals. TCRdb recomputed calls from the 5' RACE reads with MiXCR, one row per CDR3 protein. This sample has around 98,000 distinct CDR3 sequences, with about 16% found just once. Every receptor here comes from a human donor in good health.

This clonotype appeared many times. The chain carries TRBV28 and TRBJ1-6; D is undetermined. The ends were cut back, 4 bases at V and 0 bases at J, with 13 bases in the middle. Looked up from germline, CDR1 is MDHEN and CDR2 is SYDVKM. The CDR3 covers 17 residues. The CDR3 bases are TGTGCCAGCAGTTCCTACCTCAGGAGCTCCTATAATTCACCCCTCCACTTT. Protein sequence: CASSSYLRSSYNSPLHF.

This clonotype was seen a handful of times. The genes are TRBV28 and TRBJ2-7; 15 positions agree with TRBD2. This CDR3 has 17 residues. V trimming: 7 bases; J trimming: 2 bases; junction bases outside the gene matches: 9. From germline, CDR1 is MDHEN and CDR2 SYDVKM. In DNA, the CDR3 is TGTGCCAGCACCCTACGGGGACTAGCGGGAGGCCCCTACGAGCAGTACTTC. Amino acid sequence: CASTLRGLAGGPYEQYF.

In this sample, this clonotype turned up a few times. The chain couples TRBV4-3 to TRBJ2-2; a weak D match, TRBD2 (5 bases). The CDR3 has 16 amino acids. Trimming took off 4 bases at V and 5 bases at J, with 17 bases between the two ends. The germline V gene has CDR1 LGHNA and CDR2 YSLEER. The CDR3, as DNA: TGCGCCAGCAGCCCCGAAGGGTGGGGAGTAACCGGGGAGCTGTTTTTT. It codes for CASSPEGWGVTGELFF.

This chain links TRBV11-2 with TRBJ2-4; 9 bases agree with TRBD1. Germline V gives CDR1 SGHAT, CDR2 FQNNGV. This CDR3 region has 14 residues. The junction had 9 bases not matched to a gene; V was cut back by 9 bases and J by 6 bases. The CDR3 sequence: CARRPGQGTNIQYF. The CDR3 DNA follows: TGTGCCAGGAGACCCGGACAGGGGACAAACATTCAGTACTTC.

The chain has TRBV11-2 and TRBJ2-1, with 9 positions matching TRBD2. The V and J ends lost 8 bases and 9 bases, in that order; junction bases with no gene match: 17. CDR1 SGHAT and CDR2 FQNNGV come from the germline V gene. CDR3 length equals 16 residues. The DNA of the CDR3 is TGTGCCAGCCAACTGTGGGCTAGCGGGATCCAGGGTGAGCAGTTCTTC. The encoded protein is CASQLWASGIQGEQFF.

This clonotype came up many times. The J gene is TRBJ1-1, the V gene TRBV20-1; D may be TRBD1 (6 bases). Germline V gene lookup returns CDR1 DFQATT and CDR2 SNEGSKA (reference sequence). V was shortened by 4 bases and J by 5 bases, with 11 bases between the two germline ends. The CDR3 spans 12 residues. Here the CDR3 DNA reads TGCAGTGCTAAGGGGGGATGGACTGAAGCTTTCTTT. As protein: CSAKGGWTEAFF.

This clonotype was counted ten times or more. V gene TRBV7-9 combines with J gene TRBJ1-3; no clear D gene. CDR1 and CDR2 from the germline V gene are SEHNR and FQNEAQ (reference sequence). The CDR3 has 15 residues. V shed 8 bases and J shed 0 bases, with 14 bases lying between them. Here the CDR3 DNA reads TGTGCCAGCTCCTTAAGTAAGGACTCTGGAAACACCATATATTTT. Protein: CASSLSKDSGNTIYF. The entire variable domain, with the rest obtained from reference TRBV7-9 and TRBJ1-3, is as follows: DTGVSQNPRHKITKRGQNVTFRCDPISEHNRLYWYRQTLGQGPEFLTYFQNEAQLEKSRLLSDRFSAERPKGSFSTLEIQRTEQGDSAMYLCASSLSKDSGNTIYFGEGSWLTVV.

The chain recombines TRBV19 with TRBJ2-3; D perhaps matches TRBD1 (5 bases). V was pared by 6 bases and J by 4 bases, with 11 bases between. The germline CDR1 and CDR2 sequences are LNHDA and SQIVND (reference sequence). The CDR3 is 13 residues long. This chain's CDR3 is CASRAGPPDTQYF. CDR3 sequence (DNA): TGTGCCAGTAGGGCAGGGCCCCCAGATACGCAGTATTTT.

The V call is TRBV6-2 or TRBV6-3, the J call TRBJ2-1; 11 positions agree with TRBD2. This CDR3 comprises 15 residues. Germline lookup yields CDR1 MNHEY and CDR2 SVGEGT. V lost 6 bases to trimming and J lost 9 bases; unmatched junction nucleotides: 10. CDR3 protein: CASSPLAGGFGEQFF. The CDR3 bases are TGTGCCAGCAGCCCCTTAGCGGGGGGGTTTGGTGAGCAGTTCTTC.

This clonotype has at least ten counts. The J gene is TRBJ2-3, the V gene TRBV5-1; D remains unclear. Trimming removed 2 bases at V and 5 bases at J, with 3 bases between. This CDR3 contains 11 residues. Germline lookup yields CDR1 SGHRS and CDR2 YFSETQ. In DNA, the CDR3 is TGCGCCAGCAGCTTAATAGATACGCAGTATTTT. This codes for CASSLIDTQYF.

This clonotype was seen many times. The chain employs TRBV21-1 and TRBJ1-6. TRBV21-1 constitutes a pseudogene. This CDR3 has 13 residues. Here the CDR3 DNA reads TGTGCCAGTACGAGAGAAGGAATGCCACCCCTCCACTTT. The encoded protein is CASTREGMPPLHF.

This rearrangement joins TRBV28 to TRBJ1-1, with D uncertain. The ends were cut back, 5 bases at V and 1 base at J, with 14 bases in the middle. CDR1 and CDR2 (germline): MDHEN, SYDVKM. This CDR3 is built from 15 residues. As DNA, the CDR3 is TGTGCCAGCAGTCTCGACGGGCCAGGGAACACTGAAGCTTTCTTT. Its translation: CASSLDGPGNTEAFF. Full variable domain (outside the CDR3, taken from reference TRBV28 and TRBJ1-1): DVKVTQSSRYLVKRTGEKVFLECVQDMDHENMFWYRQDPGLGLRLIYFSYDVKMKEKGDIPEGYSVSREKKERFSLILESASTNQTSMYLCASSLDGPGNTEAFFGQGTRLTVV.

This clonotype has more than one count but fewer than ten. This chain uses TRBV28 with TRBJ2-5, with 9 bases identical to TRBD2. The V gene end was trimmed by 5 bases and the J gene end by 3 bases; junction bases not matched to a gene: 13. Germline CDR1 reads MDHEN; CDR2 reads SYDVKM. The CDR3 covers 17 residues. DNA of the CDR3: TGTGCCAGCAGTCCCCCCCTTGGTAGCGGGAGTGAAGAGACCCAGTACTTC. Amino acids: CASSPPLGSGSEETQYF.

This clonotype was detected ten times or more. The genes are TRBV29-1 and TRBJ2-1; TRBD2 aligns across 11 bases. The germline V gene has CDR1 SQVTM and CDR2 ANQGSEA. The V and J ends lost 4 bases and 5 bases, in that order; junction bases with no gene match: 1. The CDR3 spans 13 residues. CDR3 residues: CSVVAGGNNEQFF. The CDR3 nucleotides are TGCAGCGTTGTAGCGGGAGGGAACAATGAGCAGTTCTTC.

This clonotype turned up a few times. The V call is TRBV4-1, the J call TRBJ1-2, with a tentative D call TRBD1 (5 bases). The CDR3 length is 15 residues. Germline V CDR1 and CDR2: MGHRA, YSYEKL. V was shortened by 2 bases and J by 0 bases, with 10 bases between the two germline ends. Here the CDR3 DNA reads TGCGCCAGCAGCCAATCCCAGGGACCTAACTATGGCTACACCTTC. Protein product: CASSQSQGPNYGYTF.

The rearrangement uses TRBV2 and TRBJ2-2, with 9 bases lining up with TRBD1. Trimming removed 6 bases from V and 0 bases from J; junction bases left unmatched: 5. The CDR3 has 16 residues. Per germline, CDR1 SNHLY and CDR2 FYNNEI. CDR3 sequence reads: CASRVTGGSNTGELFF. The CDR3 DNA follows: TGTGCCAGCAGGGTGACAGGGGGTTCGAACACCGGGGAGCTGTTTTTT.